A single sample is the source of the 11 T cell receptor beta chains below, sequenced in a study of identical twins. TCRdb analysed the 5' RACE reads with MiXCR anew, one entry per CDR3 protein. The table includes under 300,000 distinct CDR3 sequences, about 8% detected once. The sample also formed part of further work on yellow fever vaccine responses in identical twins.

Sequenced material: CD8+ T cells sorted from blood. The receptor source for this set is a woman younger than 35 in good health.

CDR3 amino acids: CASSLLAVLDEQFF. The CDR3 DNA sequence: TGTGCCAGCAGTTTACTAGCGGTCCTTGATGAGCAGTTCTTC. The chain combines TRBV27 with TRBJ2-1; TRBD2 aligns across 7 bases. V lost 2 bases and J lost 8; bases outside the gene matches: 6. Germline CDR1 MNHEY, CDR2 SMNVEV (reference sequence). This CDR3 has 14 amino acids.

This clonotype was picked up many times. V is TRBV24-1 and J is TRBJ2-2; no clear D. V dropped 0 bases and J dropped 3 bases, with 7 bases sitting between them. CDR1 and CDR2 (germline): KGHDR, SFDVKD. The CDR3 spans 15 residues. CDR3 region: CATSDLGSDTGELFF. For the CDR3, the DNA is TGTGCCACCAGTGATTTGGGATCGGACACCGGGGAGCTGTTTTTT.

The genes are TRBV20-1 and TRBJ2-1; 10 bases map to TRBD2. After removal of 5 bases from V and 4 bases from J, the junction contained 14 bases not matched to a gene. CDR1 and CDR2 (germline): DFQATT, SNEGSKA (reference sequence). The CDR3 extends over 17 amino acids. The CDR3 loop is CSASLELAGRRYNEQFF. CDR3 bases: TGCAGTGCTTCCCTAGAACTAGCGGGGAGGAGGTACAATGAGCAGTTCTTC.

This clonotype has a count of ten or more. This rearrangement joins TRBV5-6 to TRBJ2-1, with 9 bases lining up with TRBD1. From germline, CDR1 is SGHDT and CDR2 YYEEEE. V was pared by 2 bases and J by 4 bases, with 4 bases of the junction left unmatched. This CDR3 comprises 15 residues. CDR3 sequence reads: CASSFTGTGYNEQFF. The CDR3 coding sequence is TGTGCCAGCAGCTTTACCGGGACAGGGTACAATGAGCAGTTCTTC.

CDR3 sequence reads: CSARTVTANTEAFF. The CDR3 bases are TGCAGTGCTAGAACCGTAACCGCGAACACTGAAGCTTTCTTT. The J gene is TRBJ1-1, the V gene TRBV20-1; unclear D gene. Germline V gives CDR1 DFQATT, CDR2 SNEGSKA (reference sequence). The CDR3 covers 14 residues. Trimming shortened V by 2 bases and J by 1 base, and 11 bases separated the two germline ends.

This clonotype was seen repeatedly, ten times or more. The chain employs TRBV29-1 and TRBJ1-1, with 7 bases identical to TRBD1. Germline CDR1 SQVTM, CDR2 ANQGSEA. V shed 6 bases, J shed 10 bases, and the junction held 14 bases outside the gene matches. The CDR3 is 13 residues long. The CDR3 DNA reads as TGCAGCGTAGAAACAGGGGAGGGAGGCGCAGCTTTCTTT. Its translation: CSVETGEGGAAFF. The complete variable domain, with remaining parts taken from reference TRBV29-1 and TRBJ1-1, reads SAVISQKPSRDICQRGTSLTIQCQVDSQVTMMFWYRQQPGQSLTLIATANQGSEATYESGFVIDKFPISRPNLTFSTLTVSNMSPEDSSIYLCSVETGEGGAAFFGQGTRLTVV.

This clonotype showed up just a few times. The V gene is TRBV13, the J gene TRBJ2-2, with D perhaps matching TRBD1 (6 bases). Trimming removed 4 bases from V and 6 bases from J, with 21 bases in between. This CDR3 contains 17 residues. Per the germline V gene, CDR1 is PRHDT and CDR2 is FYEKMQ (reference sequence). The CDR3 sequence: CASSSDLDRFRAGELFF. The CDR3 coding sequence is TGTGCCAGCAGCTCCGACCTCGACAGGTTCAGGGCCGGGGAGCTGTTTTTT.

This clonotype was seen only a few times. The gene calls are TRBV24-1 and TRBJ2-3; weak D call: TRBD1 (5 bases). Trimming stripped 4 bases from V and 0 bases from J, with 10 bases between. CDR1 and CDR2 (germline): KGHDR, SFDVKD. CDR3 length: 15 amino acids. CDR3 DNA: TGTGCCACCAGTGACCCGACAGATAGCACAGATACGCAGTATTTT. It translates to CATSDPTDSTDTQYF.

This clonotype was counted ten times or more. This chain's CDR3 is CASSLGAFSYEQYF. In DNA form, the CDR3 reads TGTGCCAGCAGCTTAGGGGCGTTCTCCTACGAGCAGTACTTC. V usage is TRBV11-2 and J usage is TRBJ2-7; D uncertain. The CDR3 is made up of 14 amino acids. Germline values: CDR1 SGHAT, CDR2 FQNNGV. Trimming removed 1 base from V and 0 bases from J, with 7 bases in between.

This clonotype was observed many times. The chain carries TRBV11-2 and TRBJ2-2; TRBD2 matches at 11 bases. From germline, CDR1 is SGHAT and CDR2 FQNNGV. The CDR3 has 17 residues. J gave up 6 bases and V 1 base, and 7 bases lay outside the gene matches. The CDR3: CASSLVVALAGAGELFF. In DNA form, the CDR3 reads TGTGCCAGCAGCTTAGTGGTTGCACTAGCGGGAGCCGGGGAGCTGTTTTTT. Based on the CDR3 plus reference TRBV11-2 and TRBJ2-2, the full variable domain is EAGVAQSPRYKIIEKRQSVAFWCNPISGHATLYWYQQILGQGPKLLIQFQNNGVVDDSQLPKDRFSAERLKGVDSTLKIQPAKLEDSAVYLCASSLVVALAGAGELFFGEGSRLTVL.

This clonotype was found many times. V usage is TRBV12-3 or TRBV12-4 and J usage is TRBJ2-7, with D possibly matching TRBD1 (5 bases). The CDR3 covers 13 residues. Trimming took off 7 bases at V and 7 bases at J, with 17 bases between the two ends. CDR3 region: CASTTPPGQEQYF. CDR3 in DNA: TGTGCCAGCACCACACCCCCAGGGCAGGAGCAGTACTTC.